This T cell receptor beta chain emerged from a study of blood T cell repertoires in COVID-19. Study-wide context: COVID-19 samples, acute and convalescent, were from the United States, Italy and Spain. T cells, B-cell-depleted T cells, or PBMCs supplied cDNA or gDNA.

Original processing methods: Amplification of reference gene primers provided the estimated nucleated cell counts. Sequencing was performed with immunoSEQ multiplex PCR; in TCRdb, only in-frame clones are kept and a portion is missing. That table supplies the V and J calls and clone size; D and trimming were determined from the DNA. The sample lists 230,000 or so clones; around four fifths were seen once. The CDR3 length is 15 residues. V lost 5 bases, J lost 4 bases, and 17 bases lay in between. Germline V gene lookup returns CDR1 LGHDT and CDR2 YNNKEL (reference sequence). Sequences were obtained from peripheral blood. This rearrangement joins TRBV3-1 (or the pseudogene TRBV3-2) to TRBJ1-2; D not resolved. This sequence originates from a man in his forties with active or convalescent COVID-19. The CDR3 here is CASSSPGSSTYGYTF. CDR3 DNA: TGTGCCAGCAGCTCTCCGGGGAGTTCTACCTATGGCTACACCTTC.